The 18 T cell receptor beta chains in this list originate from one sample, sequenced in a study of breast tumors, draining lymph nodes, adjacent tissues. TCRdb recomputed calls from the multiplex PCR reads with MiXCR, one row per CDR3 protein. Of approximately 150,000 distinct CDR3 sequences listed, around 35% were seen once; the top ten hold over 3.5%. Axillary draining lymph nodes of breast cancer patients supplied the node samples. The sequencing input was axillary lymph node tissue. The receptors shown here come from a female donor with breast cancer. Some clones in this sample may be carry-over from other donors' samples.

On this clonotype: This CDR3 fails to terminate in the conserved phenylalanine or tryptophan, so it likely reflects a read error. The DNA is omitted, as the CDR3 cannot be located on it reliably, and the CDR3 follows TCRdb's listing. This chain joins TRBV19 and TRBJ1-4; TRBD1, the table's D call, was not compared with the DNA. CDR1 and CDR2 (germline): LNHDA, SQIVND (reference sequence). A total of 10 residues make up the CDR3, ends included. The CDR3: CASSIETDIG.

The gene calls are TRBV6-1 and TRBJ2-1; 9 positions agree with TRBD1. The germline CDR1 and CDR2 sequences are MNHNS and SASEGT. This CDR3 is 15 amino acids long. V was pared by 5 bases and J by 6 bases, with 8 bases of the junction left unmatched. The CDR3 sequence: CASSLETGGLNEQFF. The CDR3 nucleotides read TGTGCCAGCAGTCTTGAGACAGGGGGACTCAATGAGCAGTTCTTC.

This clonotype came up many times. This sequence joins TRBV5-1 and TRBJ1-2, with a weak D call TRBD1 (6 bases). Germline CDR1 and CDR2: SGHRS and YFSETQ. Trimming removed 0 bases at V and 1 base at J, with 16 bases between. This CDR3 spans 17 amino acids. CDR3 sequence (DNA): TGCGCCAGCAGCTTGGATCCCAGGGGAGGCATTAACTATGGCTACACCTTC. Translation gives CASSLDPRGGINYGYTF. The full variable domain, with the rest looked up from reference TRBV5-1 and TRBJ1-2, is KAGVTQTPRYLIKTRGQQVTLSCSPISGHRSVSWYQQTPGQGLQFLFEYFSETQRNKGNFPGRFSGRQFSNSRSEMNVSTLELGDSALYLCASSLDPRGGINYGYTFGSGTRLTVV.

This clonotype was counted only a few times. The junction departs from the called germline gene at one end, perhaps through a read error. This chain joins TRBV7-8 and TRBJ2-4; TRBD1 is a possible D gene (6 bases). Looked up from germline, CDR1 is SGHVS and CDR2 is FQNEAQ. The CDR3 totals 15 residues. CDR3 coding DNA: TGTGCCAGCACAACGGGACAAGACCCCAAAAACATTCAGCACTTC. Residues: CASTTGQDPKNIQHF.

This clonotype was seen many times. This rearrangement joins TRBV15 to TRBJ2-3; 10 nucleotides agree with TRBD1. The CDR3 has 17 residues. CDR1 and CDR2 from the germline V gene are LNHNV and YYDKDF (reference sequence). Unmatched junction bases numbered 9, after V lost 2 bases and J lost 4 bases. The CDR3 DNA follows: TGTGCCACCAGCAGAAAGGCGGGACAGGGGTTTCCAGATACGCAGTATTTT. Protein: CATSRKAGQGFPDTQYF.

Points on this clonotype: This is likely a read error, given that the CDR3 carries no conserved phenylalanine or tryptophan at its end. The DNA is left out, because the CDR3 cannot be placed on it with certainty; the CDR3 is given as TCRdb lists it. The CDR3: CASSIGVE. V gene TRBV19 combines with J gene TRBJ2-6. Germline lookup yields CDR1 LNHDA and CDR2 SQIVND (reference sequence). The CDR3 region is 8 residues in length, termini included.

This clonotype was found many times. The rearrangement links TRBV10-2 to TRBJ2-7; D may be TRBD2 (7 bases). CDR3 size: 16 residues. Trimming cost V 3 bases and J 4 bases, with 19 bases left between them. The germline gives CDR1 WSHSY, CDR2 SAAADI. The chain's CDR3 is CASSDLGGVRKYEQYF. In nucleotides, the CDR3 is TGCGCCAGCAGTGACTTAGGGGGGGTGAGGAAATACGAGCAGTACTTC.

This clonotype was picked up many times. This chain joins TRBV30 and TRBJ2-3; D gene unclear. Trimming left V 4 bases short and J 2 bases short, with 7 bases between. The CDR3 loop spans 12 amino acids. Germline CDR1 is GTSNPN and CDR2 is SVGIG (reference sequence). In nucleotides, the CDR3 is TGTGCCTGGACAATCTACACAGATACGCAGTATTTT. This gives the protein CAWTIYTDTQYF.

The table lists this clonotype with many counts. The genes are TRBV3-1 and TRBJ2-3; 11 bases line up with TRBD2. CDR3 length: 15 amino acids. CDR1 is LGHDT and CDR2 is YNNKEL in the germline V gene (reference sequence). V gave up 0 bases and J gave up 7 bases; unmatched junction bases: 3. The CDR3 loop is CASSQELAGGNTQYF. As DNA, the CDR3 is TGTGCCAGCAGCCAAGAGCTAGCGGGGGGTAATACGCAGTATTTT.

As for this clonotype: No conserved phenylalanine or tryptophan ends this CDR3, so it is likely a read error. The CDR3 nucleotides are TGTGCCACGGAGAGAGGCTTCGCTAACTATGGCTACACCGTC. The encoded protein is CATERGFANYGYTV. The genes are TRBV7-2 and TRBJ1-2; no clear D gene. There are 14 residues in the CDR3. V was pared by 10 bases and J by 0 bases, with 15 bases between. Germline CDR1 is SGHTA and CDR2 is FQGNSA.

The sample holds many counts of this clonotype. The chain links TRBV2 to TRBJ1-2, with D uncertain. CDR1 and CDR2 from the germline V gene are SNHLY and FYNNEI. The CDR3 has 14 amino acids. Trimming left V 2 bases short and J 2 bases short, with 9 bases between. The DNA of the CDR3 is TGTGCCAGCAGTGAACCGGGGTGGAACTATGGCTACACCTTC. Translated, it gives CASSEPGWNYGYTF.

This clonotype came up many times. The J gene is TRBJ2-7, the V gene TRBV28; weak D call: TRBD1 (6 bases). V was trimmed by 4 bases and J by 0 bases, leaving 13 bases between them. Germline CDR1 is MDHEN and CDR2 is SYDVKM. The length of the CDR3 is 15 residues. The CDR3: CASSSGQGLSYEQYF. The CDR3 DNA reads TGTGCCAGCAGTTCGGGGCAGGGGCTCTCCTACGAGCAGTACTTC.

V gene TRBV7-9 combines with J gene TRBJ1-6; 10 bases are shared with TRBD1. Germline V gives CDR1 SEHNR, CDR2 FQNEAQ (reference sequence). The trim removed 1 base at V and 8 bases at J, leaving 2 bases unmatched. The CDR3 totals 15 residues. The CDR3 spells CASSLDGTGDSPLHF. In DNA form, the CDR3 reads TGTGCCAGCAGCTTAGATGGGACAGGGGATTCACCCCTCCACTTT.

Remarks on this clonotype: An end of the junction does not agree with germline; a read error may underlie this. This rearrangement joins TRBV15 to TRBJ1-6; D gene ambiguous. CDR3 size: 15 residues. Germline V lookup: CDR1 LNHNV, CDR2 YYDKDF (reference sequence). CDR3 amino acids: CATSPSRSCNSPPHF. DNA of the CDR3: TGTGCCACCAGCCCCAGCCGCTCCTGTAATTCACCCCCCCACTTT.

The V gene is TRBV7-3, the J gene TRBJ1-1; the D is unclear. This CDR3 has 15 amino acids. The V end was cut by 3 bases, the J end by 0 bases, with 11 bases between. Per the germline V gene, CDR1 is SGHTA and CDR2 is FQGTGA. CDR3 in amino acids: CASSLNPTMNTEAFF. Written as DNA, the CDR3 is TGTGCCAGCAGCTTGAATCCCACAATGAACACTGAAGCTTTCTTT.

Points on this clonotype: A much more abundant neighbour one base away suggests this may be a read error. The gene calls are TRBV12-3 or TRBV12-4 and TRBJ2-5; D gene unclear. The CDR3 is made up of 13 amino acids. V shed 3 bases and J shed 7 bases, with 12 bases lying between them. CDR3: CASSFSGVGTQYF. Written as DNA, the CDR3 is TGTGCCAGCAGTTTCAGTGGGGTGGGGACCCAGTACTTC.

At least ten counts were recorded for this clonotype. V is TRBV12-3 or TRBV12-4 and J is TRBJ2-7, with 10 bases aligning to TRBD2. This CDR3 region has 15 residues. The junction had 7 bases not matched to a gene; V was cut back by 6 bases and J by 2 bases. CDR3 sequence reads: CASRLSGGPPYEQYF. The DNA for the CDR3 is TGTGCCAGCAGGCTTAGCGGGGGGCCCCCCTACGAGCAGTACTTC.

This clonotype was seen many times. The gene calls are TRBV5-6 and TRBJ2-3; TRBD2 matches at 8 bases. In germline, CDR1 is SGHDT, CDR2 YYEEEE. This CDR3 is 15 amino acids long. J was trimmed by 5 bases and V by 1 base; bases with no gene match: 6. Here the CDR3 DNA reads TGTGCCAGCAGCTTGTCCCGCGGGGGGCAAGATACGCAGTATTTT. Its translation: CASSLSRGGQDTQYF.